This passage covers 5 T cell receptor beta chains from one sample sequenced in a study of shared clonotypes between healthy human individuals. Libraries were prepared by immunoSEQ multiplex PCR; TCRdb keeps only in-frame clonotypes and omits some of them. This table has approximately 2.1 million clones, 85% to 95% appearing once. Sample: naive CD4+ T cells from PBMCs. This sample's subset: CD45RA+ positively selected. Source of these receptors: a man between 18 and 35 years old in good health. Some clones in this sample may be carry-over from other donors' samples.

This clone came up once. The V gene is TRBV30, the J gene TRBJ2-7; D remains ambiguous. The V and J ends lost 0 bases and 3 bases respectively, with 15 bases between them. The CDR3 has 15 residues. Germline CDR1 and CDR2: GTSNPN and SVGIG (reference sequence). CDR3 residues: CAWSVLSLGIYEQYF. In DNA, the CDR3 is TGTGCCTGGAGTGTACTTAGTTTAGGTATCTACGAGCAGTACTTC.

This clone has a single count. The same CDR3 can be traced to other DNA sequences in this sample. This CDR3 reads CASSLRSYEQYF. The CDR3 DNA is TGTGCCAGCAGCTTAAGATCCTACGAGCAGTACTTC. The rearrangement joins TRBV7-2 to TRBJ2-7; no clear D. Germline values: CDR1 SGHTA, CDR2 FQGNSA. Trimming pared 2 bases from V and 1 base from J, leaving 3 bases between. The CDR3 spans 12 residues.

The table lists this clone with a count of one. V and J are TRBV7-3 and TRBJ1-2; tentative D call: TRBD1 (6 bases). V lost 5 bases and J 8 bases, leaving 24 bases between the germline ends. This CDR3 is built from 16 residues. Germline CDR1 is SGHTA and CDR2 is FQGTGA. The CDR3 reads CASSPDSIPGGKGYTF. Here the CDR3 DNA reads TGTGCCAGCAGCCCGGACAGCATCCCCGGGGGAAAAGGCTACACCTTC.

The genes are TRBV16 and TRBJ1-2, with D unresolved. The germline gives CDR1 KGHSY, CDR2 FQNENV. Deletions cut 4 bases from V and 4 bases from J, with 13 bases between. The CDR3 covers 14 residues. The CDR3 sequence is CASSPLRDFYGYTF. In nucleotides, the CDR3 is TGTGCCAGCAGCCCCCTGAGGGATTTCTATGGCTACACCTTC.

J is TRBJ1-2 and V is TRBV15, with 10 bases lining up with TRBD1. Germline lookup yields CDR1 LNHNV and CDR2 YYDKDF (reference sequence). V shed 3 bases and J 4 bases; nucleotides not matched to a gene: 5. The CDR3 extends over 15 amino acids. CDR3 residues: CATSSRTGGGYGYTF. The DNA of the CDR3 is TGTGCCACCAGCAGCAGGACAGGGGGTGGCTATGGCTACACCTTC.